These 13 T cell receptor beta chains originate from one sample sequenced in a study of OX40 agonist ivuxolimab in advanced cancers. Only in-frame clones appear in the TCRdb table, and some are missing; sequencing was by immunoSEQ multiplex PCR. The profile covers fewer than 6,000 clones, with 75% to 90% appearing a single time and 35% to 40% taken by the ten largest. Sequences were derived from CD4+ or CD8+ T cells sorted from blood, sampled in a trial of the OX40 agonist ivuxolimab. Receptors originate from an adult with an advanced solid tumor such as melanoma, head and neck, liver or kidney cancer.

The V gene is TRBV6-5, the J gene TRBJ1-2; 9 bases line up with TRBD1. The CDR3 loop spans 15 amino acids. Trimming took 6 bases from V and 4 from J; bases not matched to a gene: 9. CDR1 MNHEY and CDR2 SVGAGI come from the germline V gene. The CDR3 here is CASSYDRGLPYGYTF. CDR3 DNA: TGTGCCAGCAGCTATGACAGGGGGTTACCCTATGGCTACACCTTC.

The chain has TRBV2 and TRBJ2-5; 7 bases fit TRBD2. This CDR3 spans 15 amino acids. Germline CDR1 and CDR2: SNHLY and FYNNEI. The ends lost 7 bases at V and 0 bases at J; junction bases unmatched: 8. In DNA form, the CDR3 reads TGTGCCAGCACACCCGGGACTAAGTACCAAGAGACCCAGTACTTC. This codes for CASTPGTKYQETQYF.

This sequence joins TRBV5-1 and TRBJ2-1; the D is unclear. This CDR3 spans 13 amino acids. V dropped 1 base and J dropped 6 bases, with 8 bases sitting between them. Germline V CDR1 and CDR2: SGHRS, YFSETQ. CDR3: CASSLSYSNEQFF. CDR3 DNA: TGCGCCAGCAGCTTGAGTTATTCCAATGAGCAGTTCTTC.

The CDR3 DNA follows: TGCGCCAGCAGCCAAGATGACAGGGTCGGCTACGAGCAGTACTTC. This sequence encodes CASSQDDRVGYEQYF. V and J are TRBV4-1 and TRBJ2-7; 7 bases align to TRBD1. The CDR3 is 15 residues long. Germline loops: CDR1 MGHRA, CDR2 YSYEKL. Trimming removed 0 bases from V and 3 bases from J; junction bases left unmatched: 5.

The genes are TRBV11-2 and TRBJ2-3; 7 nucleotides line up with TRBD2. Unmatched junction bases numbered 12, after V lost 5 bases and J lost 1 base. The germline gives CDR1 SGHAT, CDR2 FQNNGV. There are 17 residues in the CDR3. The CDR3 DNA sequence: TGTGCCAGCAGCCTACCCTTGAAGGGGAGGGGCACAGATACGCAGTATTTT. Translating gives CASSLPLKGRGTDTQYF.

The rearrangement joins TRBV29-1 to TRBJ1-2, with D hard to call. The length of the CDR3 is 12 residues. V was trimmed by 3 bases and J by 8 bases, leaving 13 bases between them. CDR1 is SQVTM, CDR2 ANQGSEA, per germline. CDR3 residues: CSVDNPGSGYTF. In DNA form, the CDR3 reads TGCAGCGTTGATAACCCCGGGAGCGGCTACACCTTC.

V and J are TRBV7-2 and TRBJ2-1; 8 bases map to TRBD2. CDR1 is SGHTA, CDR2 FQGNSA, per germline. The length of the CDR3 is 16 residues. With 1 base clipped from V and 7 bases from J, the junction kept 9 bases outside the gene matches. The CDR3 region is CASSLGTLAGLNEQFF. CDR3 DNA sequence: TGTGCCAGCAGCTTAGGCACGCTAGCGGGCTTGAATGAGCAGTTCTTC.

The chain employs TRBV7-9 and TRBJ1-4; D call uncertain. From germline, CDR1 is SEHNR and CDR2 FQNEAQ (reference sequence). Trimming took 7 bases from V and 4 from J, leaving 4 bases between them. This CDR3 has 11 residues. The CDR3 is CASIFNEKLFF. CDR3 in DNA: TGTGCCAGCATCTTTAATGAAAAACTGTTTTTT.

The V call is TRBV2, the J call TRBJ2-1; D gene ambiguous. The CDR3 runs 10 residues. Looked up from germline, CDR1 is SNHLY and CDR2 is FYNNEI. V gave up 4 bases and J gave up 10 bases, with 5 bases separating them. The CDR3 DNA reads TGTGCCAGCAGTGGGGTGGAGCAGTTCTTC. It is translated as CASSGVEQFF.

As concerns this clone: This may arise from a read error, as a much more abundant clone is one base away. This CDR3 is also generated by other DNA sequences in the sample. The chain links TRBV27 to TRBJ1-2; 8 bases line up with TRBD1. The CDR3 has 14 residues. Germline CDR1 and CDR2: MNHEY and SMNVEV (reference sequence). CDR3 in DNA: TGTGCCAGCAGTTCCCAAACAGGGGGAAATGGCTACACTTTC. Its protein is CASSSQTGGNGYTF.

This chain joins TRBV27 and TRBJ1-2; 8 bases are a match to TRBD1. CDR1 is MNHEY and CDR2 is SMNVEV in the germline V gene (reference sequence). The CDR3 length is 14 residues. The V segment lost 7 bases and the J segment 4 bases; nucleotides outside the gene matches: 8. The CDR3 reads CASTPGGASYGYTF. CDR3 DNA sequence: TGTGCCAGCACTCCAGGGGGCGCGAGCTATGGCTACACCTTC.

The rearrangement links TRBV4-2 to TRBJ2-5, with 10 bases that match TRBD2. J was trimmed by 3 bases and V by 0 bases; bases with no gene match: 7. The CDR3 runs 17 residues. Germline assignment: CDR1 LGHNA and CDR2 YNFKEQ. CDR3 DNA: TGTGCCAGCAGCCAAGATGGGCTAGCGGGGGAGGAAGAGACCCAGTACTTC. The encoded protein is CASSQDGLAGEEETQYF.

The J gene is TRBJ1-2, the V gene TRBV6-1, with TRBD1 as a possible D gene (5 bases). Germline CDR1 MNHNS, CDR2 SASEGT. V was trimmed by 5 bases and J by 10 bases, leaving 20 bases between them. The CDR3 spans 14 residues. The CDR3 DNA reads as TGTGCCAGCAGTCAGAATAGGGGTGCGGGCTACTACACCTTC. It translates to CASSQNRGAGYYTF.